This passage covers 20 T cell receptor beta chains from one sample sequenced in a study of T cell responses to AZD1222 COVID-19 vaccine. Assay used: immunoSEQ multiplex PCR; TCRdb lists only in-frame clones, some missing. The sample yields 90,000 to 120,000 clones, approximately 88% seen once. The sample here was peripheral blood, taken on day 0 of AZD1222 vaccination. The source of these receptors is an adult in good health.

The chain joins TRBV5-1 to TRBJ2-1, with D hard to call. V was cut by 2 bases and J by 1 base, with 7 bases left in between. Germline-derived CDR1 and CDR2 are SGHRS and YFSETQ. The CDR3 totals 14 residues. The CDR3 bases are TGCGCCAGCAGCTTTAGTCAGTCCTACAATGAGCAGTTCTTC. This codes for CASSFSQSYNEQFF.

DNA for the CDR3: TGTGCCACCCGAAGGGGGGGACAGGGACAGCCCCAGCATTTT. Protein sequence: CATRRGGQGQPQHF. The V call is TRBV6-5, the J call TRBJ1-5, with TRBD1 matching over 9 bases. V dropped 10 bases and J dropped 7; count of bases not matched to a gene: 11. The CDR3 sequence is 14 residues long. CDR1 and CDR2 (germline): MNHEY, SVGAGI.

This chain links TRBV21-1 with TRBJ2-2. TRBV21-1 constitutes a pseudogene. CDR3 length equals 17 residues. CDR3 bases: TGTGCCAGCAGCAAACGACCCAAAAAGACGAACACCGGGGAGCTGTTTTTT. This gives the protein CASSKRPKKTNTGELFF.

The count of this clone is one. Written as DNA, the CDR3 is TGTGCCAGCCAGACAGGGGCCACAGATACGCAGTATTTT. This codes for CASQTGATDTQYF. The chain carries TRBV28 and TRBJ2-3, with 8 bases fitting TRBD1. This CDR3 contains 13 residues. Germline V lookup: CDR1 MDHEN, CDR2 SYDVKM. Trimming at V came to 8 bases and at J to 2 bases, leaving 3 bases not matched to a gene.

The chain carries TRBV3-1 (or the pseudogene TRBV3-2) and TRBJ2-1; 11 nucleotides match TRBD2. Germline V gene sequence: CDR1 LGHDT, CDR2 YNNKEL (reference sequence). This CDR3 spans 18 amino acids. The J segment lost 4 bases and the V segment lost 1 base, leaving 9 bases of the junction unmatched. In DNA form, the CDR3 reads TGTGCCAGCAGCCAAGGGGGTAGCGGGAGGGTTGGTTACAATGAGCAGTTCTTC. Its translation is CASSQGGSGRVGYNEQFF.

The CDR3 DNA reads TGTGCCAGCAGCGTAAGGCGGGCCTACGAGCAGTACTTC. Its translation is CASSVRRAYEQYF. The chain has TRBV9 and TRBJ2-7; the D gene is possibly TRBD2 (5 bases). The CDR3 totals 13 residues. From germline, CDR1 is SGDLS and CDR2 YYNGEE. The V end was cut by 1 base, the J end by 2 bases, with 7 bases between.

The chain has TRBV7-2 and TRBJ1-1, with a tentative D call TRBD1 (6 bases). The CDR3 consists of 15 residues. Trimming removed 3 bases at V and 4 bases at J, with 15 bases between. The germline V gene has CDR1 SGHTA and CDR2 FQGNSA. The CDR3 spells CASSFTTGMSTEAFF. CDR3 coding DNA: TGTGCCAGCAGCTTCACGACAGGAATGAGCACTGAAGCTTTCTTT.

V gene TRBV25-1 combines with J gene TRBJ1-2; D not certain. The V end lost 3 bases, the J end lost 8 bases, and 19 bases lay between the germline ends. This CDR3 is built from 15 residues. From germline, CDR1 is MGHDK and CDR2 SYGVNS. The CDR3: CASSDSPGLALGYTF. DNA for the CDR3: TGTGCCAGCAGTGATTCCCCGGGCCTCGCACTAGGCTACACCTTC.

The chain has TRBV3-1 (or the pseudogene TRBV3-2) and TRBJ1-6; 10 bases are a match to TRBD1. CDR1 is LGHDT, CDR2 YNNKEL, per germline (reference sequence). Trimming removed 3 bases from V and 7 bases from J; junction bases left unmatched: 3. The CDR3 consists of 15 residues. The CDR3 sequence is CASSHEDRGNSPLHF. Here the CDR3 DNA reads TGTGCCAGCAGCCACGAGGACAGGGGGAATTCACCCCTCCACTTT.

The CDR3 sequence is CASRRTGEGEKLFF. For the CDR3, the DNA is TGTGCCAGCAGGCGGACAGGGGAGGGTGAAAAACTGTTTTTT. The chain links TRBV6-5 to TRBJ1-4; TRBD1 aligns across 9 bases. Germline CDR1 MNHEY, CDR2 SVGAGI. This CDR3 has 14 residues. V lost 6 bases to trimming and J lost 7 bases; unmatched junction nucleotides: 6.

The chain recombines TRBV10-3 with TRBJ2-2, with TRBD1 matching 7 bases. Germline V gene sequence: CDR1 ENHRY, CDR2 SYGVKD. This CDR3 has 16 residues. V was pared by 5 bases and J by 3 bases, with 9 bases of the junction left unmatched. As DNA, the CDR3 is TGTGCCATCAGTCCTTACACAGGACAGGACACCGGGGAGCTGTTTTTT. Translation gives CAISPYTGQDTGELFF.

The chain is built from TRBV24-1 and TRBJ2-7, with 9 nucleotides matching TRBD2. CDR3 size: 15 residues. Germline V gene lookup returns CDR1 KGHDR and CDR2 SFDVKD. The ends lost 3 bases at V and 3 bases at J; junction bases unmatched: 5. The CDR3 coding sequence is TGTGCCACCAGTGATGGAAGCGGGAGGATCTACGAGCAGTACTTC. Its protein product is CATSDGSGRIYEQYF.

The V call is TRBV7-9, the J call TRBJ1-2; 8 positions match TRBD1. Trimming at V came to 11 bases and at J to 4 bases, leaving 15 bases not matched to a gene. There are 15 residues in the CDR3. Germline values: CDR1 SEHNR, CDR2 FQNEAQ (reference sequence). CDR3 nucleotides: TGTGCCGGCTGGAAATTACAGGGGGTTCCCTATGGCTACACCTTC. This translates into CAGWKLQGVPYGYTF.

V and J are TRBV28 and TRBJ2-7; the D gene is possibly TRBD1 (6 bases). V lost 3 bases, J lost 12 bases, and 30 bases lay in between. There are 17 residues in the CDR3. Germline V gene data show CDR1 as MDHEN and CDR2 as SYDVKM. The CDR3 DNA sequence: TGTGCCAGCAGTTTTGGGGGCACGGACAGCTTTTTGTTCACTAGGTACTTC. This translates into CASSFGGTDSFLFTRYF.

V is TRBV19 and J is TRBJ1-1; 9 bases map to TRBD1. The CDR3 is 14 residues long. In germline, CDR1 is LNHDA, CDR2 SQIVND (reference sequence). The J segment lost 4 bases and the V segment lost 6 bases, leaving 6 bases of the junction unmatched. This CDR3 reads CASSPNRGPTEAFF. Written as DNA, the CDR3 is TGTGCCAGTAGCCCGAACAGGGGGCCCACTGAAGCTTTCTTT.

The chain is built from TRBV27 and TRBJ2-7; a weak D match, TRBD2 (6 bases). CDR1 and CDR2 (germline): MNHEY, SMNVEV (reference sequence). V dropped 5 bases and J dropped 6 bases, with 8 bases sitting between them. CDR3 length: 11 residues. The CDR3 DNA follows: TGTGCCAGCAGTCCCGGGGGCGAGCAGTACTTC. It codes for CASSPGGEQYF.

The chain couples TRBV29-1 to TRBJ2-1; D is unclear. The germline V and J ends were trimmed by 7 bases and 2 bases, with 6 bases remaining between them. Germline V gene sequence: CDR1 SQVTM, CDR2 ANQGSEA. The CDR3 is made up of 11 amino acids. Here the CDR3 DNA reads TGCAGCGGTACGGCCTACAATGAGCAGTTCTTC. Translation: CSGTAYNEQFF.

The chain combines TRBV4-2 with TRBJ2-7; D gene unclear. CDR3 size: 13 residues. Germline-derived CDR1 and CDR2 are LGHNA and YNFKEQ. V dropped 6 bases and J dropped 5 bases, with 14 bases sitting between them. The DNA of the CDR3 is TGTGCCAGCAGTCCAAGGGAAGGAGACGAGCAGTACTTC. Encoded protein: CASSPREGDEQYF.

The chain uses TRBV12-5 and TRBJ1-2; D is possibly TRBD1 (5 bases). Germline CDR1 is LGHNT and CDR2 is FRNRAP. CDR3 size: 15 residues. V was trimmed by 1 base and J by 2 bases, leaving 11 bases between them. The chain's CDR3 is CASGLAQDKNYGYTF. The CDR3 DNA reads TGTGCTAGTGGTTTGGCCCAGGACAAGAACTATGGCTACACCTTC.

This chain joins TRBV3-1 (or the pseudogene TRBV3-2) and TRBJ1-1, with 9 bases lining up with TRBD1. Trimming took 4 bases from V and 6 from J; bases not matched to a gene: 9. From germline, CDR1 is LGHDT and CDR2 YNNKEL (reference sequence). The CDR3 consists of 15 residues. The CDR3, as DNA: TGTGCCAGCAGCCCCCGAACGGACAGGGGCCCTGAAGCTTTCTTT. Its translation is CASSPRTDRGPEAFF.